This T cell receptor (beta chain) appears in the sequencing data of a study of blood T cell repertoires in COVID-19. Looking at the study overall: Samples of COVID-19 (acute and convalescent) were obtained from the United States, Italy and Spain. Sample material is recorded as cDNA or gDNA derived from T cells, B-cell-depleted T cells, or PBMCs.

Those enrolled in Seattle joined during active infection and were followed longitudinally afterward. The CDR3 runs to 14 residues. V shed 3 bases and J shed 4 bases, with 12 bases lying between them. Germline CDR1 and CDR2: KGHSH and LQKENI. Authors' processing steps: Reference gene primer amplification gave nucleated cell count estimates. Repertoires were generated with immunoSEQ multiplex PCR, while TCRdb's copy carries only in-frame clones and drops some. The V and J calls and the clone size are those of that table, but D and trimming were determined from the DNA. This table has almost 350,000 clones, roughly 87% appearing once.

Material for sequencing was peripheral blood. V usage is TRBV18 and J usage is TRBJ1-1; possibly TRBD1 for D (5 bases). The receptor was isolated from an older woman with COVID-19, enrolled during active disease. CDR3 sequence (DNA): TGTGCCAGCTCACCGGCGGGGGGGAGCACTGAAGCTTTCTTT. The encoded protein is CASSPAGGSTEAFF.